This T cell receptor beta chain stems from a study of T-cell memory formation after mild COVID-19. Study results and caveats: The study detected some responding clones in pre-infection memory, suggesting cross-reactive memory joined. There was a balanced CD4/CD8 profile in clones contracting day 15 to 85, and later expanders leaned CD4+.

This CDR3 contains 13 residues. Germline CDR1 reads SGHTA; CDR2 reads FQGNSA. V trimming: 5 bases; J trimming: 7 bases; junction bases outside the gene matches: 7. This clonotype was detected a few times. Antigen: not known. From the 5' RACE reads, TCRdb called clonotypes with MiXCR, one entry per CDR3 protein. The sample carries hundreds of thousands of distinct CDR3 sequences, 18% recorded once. The chain recombines TRBV7-2 with TRBJ2-5; TRBD1 matches 7 bases. Sequences were obtained from PBMCs or a T cell subset sorted from them (not recorded which). This TCR was sampled from an adult woman who had mild COVID-19 (a few samples of this study predate the infection). Cell type and time point are not known. This CDR3 is CASSPGQYRTQYF. The CDR3 DNA reads as TGTGCCAGCAGCCCGGGACAGTATAGGACCCAGTACTTC.